A selection of T cell receptor beta chains follows, all from one sample in a study of T cell changes during pregnancy in multiple sclerosis. Here immunoSEQ multiplex PCR was the method, and the copy in TCRdb shows in-frame clones only, minus some. The sample consists of some 36,000 clones, around nine tenths of them appearing once. The sequences come from CD4+ T cells from peripheral blood mononuclear cells, collected in the second trimester of pregnancy. These receptors originate from a female donor with multiple sclerosis, enrolled in a pregnancy study. Both conserved end residues are part of each CDR3. D genes are given only for firm matches. Not all rows give a size; the values are once, few, many and, for expanded clones, a class.

V: TRBV7-8
length: 14
J: TRBJ1-1
size: once
D: .
CDR3: CASSRTTPNTEAFF
DNA: TGTGCCAGCAGCCGGACTACCCCGAACACTGAAGCTTTCTTT

V: TRBV30
length: 10
J: TRBJ1-1
size: .
D: .
CDR3: CAWSGTRAFF
DNA: TGTGCCTGGAGTGGGACAAGAGCTTTCTTT

V: TRBV10-3
length: 15
J: TRBJ1-2
size: .
D: .
CDR3: CAISESTGRDYGYTF
DNA: TGTGCCATCAGTGAGTCGACAGGACGGGACTATGGCTACACCTTC

V: TRBV5-8
length: 13
J: TRBJ1-2
size: .
D: .
CDR3: CANRGLRSAGYTF
DNA: TGTGCCAACCGGGGTCTTCGGTCTGCCGGCTACACCTTC

V: TRBV12-5
length: 17
J: TRBJ1-4
size: once
D: .
CDR3: CASGLGPFGGLNEKLFF
DNA: TGTGCTAGTGGTTTGGGCCCATTTGGTGGACTTAATGAAAAACTGTTTTTT

V: TRBV9
length: 17
J: TRBJ2-3
size: .
D: .
CDR3: CASSAEGGGIGADTQYF
DNA: TGTGCCAGCAGCGCAGAAGGGGGGGGAATCGGCGCAGATACGCAGTATTTT

V: TRBV5-1
length: 15
J: TRBJ2-2
size: .
D: .
CDR3: CASSPGGTELGELFF
DNA: TGCGCCAGCAGCCCGGGCGGGACAGAACTAGGGGAGCTGTTTTTT

V: TRBV30
length: 17
J: TRBJ1-6
size: .
D: .
CDR3: CAWSVSLFTGSNSPLHF
DNA: TGTGCCTGGAGTGTATCCCTCTTTACAGGGTCCAATTCACCCCTCCACTTT

V: TRBV7-2
length: 13
J: TRBJ1-2
size: .
D: .
CDR3: CASSLVVGEGYTF
DNA: TGTGCCAGCAGCTTAGTGGTAGGAGAAGGCTACACCTTC

V: TRBV30
length: 14
J: TRBJ1-2
size: .
D: TRBD1
CDR3: CAWSIGTGSWRYTF
DNA: TGTGCCTGGAGTATCGGGACAGGGAGTTGGCGCTACACCTTC

V: TRBV5-1
length: 18
J: TRBJ2-1
size: .
D: TRBD2
CDR3: CASSQPGASGISYNEQFF
DNA: TGCGCCAGCAGCCAACCAGGTGCTAGCGGGATCTCCTACAATGAGCAGTTCTTC

V: TRBV30
length: 13
J: TRBJ1-5
size: .
D: .
CDR3: CAWSGISNQPQHF
DNA: TGTGCCTGGTCAGGGATAAGCAATCAGCCCCAGCATTTT

V: TRBV29-1
length: 15
J: TRBJ2-1
size: .
D: .
CDR3: CSVDQTTPSYNEQFF
DNA: TGCAGCGTTGACCAGACTACACCATCCTACAATGAGCAGTTCTTC

V: TRBV5-1
length: 14
J: TRBJ2-5
size: .
D: .
CDR3: CASSPGQYQETQYF
DNA: TGCGCCAGCAGCCCCGGACAGTACCAAGAGACCCAGTACTTC

V: TRBV16
length: 14
J: TRBJ1-5
size: .
D: .
CDR3: CASSRMGGAQPQHF
DNA: TGTGCCAGCAGCCGGATGGGGGGTGCACAGCCCCAGCATTTT

V: TRBV4-2
length: 17
J: TRBJ2-1
size: .
D: TRBD2
CDR3: CASSQEQLAGGVSEQFF
DNA: TGTGCCAGCAGCCAGGAACAACTAGCGGGAGGGGTCAGTGAGCAGTTCTTC

V: TRBV11-2
length: 14
J: TRBJ1-1
size: .
D: .
CDR3: CASSFQNLNTEAFF
DNA: TGTGCCAGCAGCTTTCAGAATCTGAACACTGAAGCTTTCTTT

V: TRBV19
length: 12
J: TRBJ2-1
size: .
D: .
CDR3: CASSETQGRKFF
DNA: TGTGCCAGTAGCGAAACACAGGGGAGGAAGTTCTTC

V: TRBV5-1
length: 15
J: TRBJ2-6
size: .
D: .
CDR3: CASSLEQGMANVLTF
DNA: TGCGCCAGCAGCTTGGAACAGGGAATGGCCAACGTCCTGACTTTC

V: TRBV29-1
length: 11
J: TRBJ1-2
size: .
D: .
CDR3: CSVAENYGYTF
DNA: TGCAGCGTTGCGGAGAACTATGGCTACACCTTC

V: TRBV4-1
length: 17
J: TRBJ1-2
size: .
D: TRBD1
CDR3: CASSQEGTGGLNYGYTF
DNA: TGCGCCAGCAGCCAAGAGGGAACAGGGGGCCTTAACTATGGCTACACCTTC

V: TRBV5-1
length: 14
J: TRBJ1-1
size: .
D: TRBD1
CDR3: CATQTGGVTTEAFF
DNA: TGCGCCACCCAGACAGGGGGGGTCACCACTGAAGCTTTCTTT

V: TRBV6-1
length: 13
J: TRBJ1-1
size: .
D: .
CDR3: CASIGTINTEAFF
DNA: TGTGCCAGCATAGGGACAATCAACACTGAAGCTTTCTTT

V: TRBV27
length: 17
J: TRBJ1-5
size: .
D: .
CDR3: CASSLRAQRGSNQPQHF
DNA: TGTGCCAGCAGTTTGAGGGCCCAACGGGGGAGCAATCAGCCCCAGCATTTT